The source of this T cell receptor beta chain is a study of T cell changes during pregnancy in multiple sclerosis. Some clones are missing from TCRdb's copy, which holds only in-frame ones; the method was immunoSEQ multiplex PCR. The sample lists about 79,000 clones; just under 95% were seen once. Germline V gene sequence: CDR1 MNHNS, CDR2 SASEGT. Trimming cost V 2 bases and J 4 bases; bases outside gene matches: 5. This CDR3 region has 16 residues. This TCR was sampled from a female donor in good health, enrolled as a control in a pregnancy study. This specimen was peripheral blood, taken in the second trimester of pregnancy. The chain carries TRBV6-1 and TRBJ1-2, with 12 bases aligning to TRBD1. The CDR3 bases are TGTGCCAGCAGTGAACCGGGACAGGGGGCCTCCTATGGCTACACCTTC. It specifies CASSEPGQGASYGYTF.